The 6 T cell receptor beta chains below were found in one sample sequenced in a study of radiation and T cells in renal cell carcinoma. Using immunoSEQ multiplex PCR, the repertoire was profiled, and TCRdb retains in-frame clones only, with some absent. Of 150,000 or so clones listed, around nine tenths were seen once; the top ten hold around 12%. The time point: baseline pretreatment blood. The treatment here: 15 Gy SBRT to primary tumor, nephrectomy 4 weeks later. The specimen comprised blood, sampled from a patient whose treatment included radiotherapy and nephrectomy. Receptor source: a woman aged 50 to 65 with renal cell carcinoma.

V gene TRBV7-8 combines with J gene TRBJ1-2, with 8 nucleotides matching TRBD1. The trim removed 2 bases at V and 8 bases at J, leaving 10 bases unmatched. This CDR3 is built from 15 residues. Germline CDR1 SGHVS, CDR2 FQNEAQ. This CDR3 is CASSLPRTGMRGYTF. The CDR3 bases are TGTGCCAGCAGCTTACCGAGGACAGGGATGAGGGGCTACACCTTC.

The chain employs TRBV15 and TRBJ1-3, with a tentative D call TRBD1 (5 bases). Per germline, CDR1 LNHNV and CDR2 YYDKDF (reference sequence). This CDR3 contains 13 residues. Deletions cut 7 bases from V and 2 bases from J, with 9 bases between. In nucleotides, the CDR3 is TGTGCCACCACCAGGGTTCCTGGAAACACCATATATTTT. Its translation: CATTRVPGNTIYF.

The chain couples TRBV7-9 to TRBJ1-5, with a possible D match to TRBD1 (6 bases). The CDR3 length is 15 residues. V lost 4 bases to trimming and J lost 1 base, with 11 bases between them. CDR1 and CDR2 (germline): SEHNR, FQNEAQ (reference sequence). The CDR3 loop is CASSSQGLSNQPQHF. CDR3 nucleotide sequence: TGTGCCAGCAGCTCCCAGGGGTTGAGCAATCAGCCCCAGCATTTT.

This chain connects TRBV6-1 to TRBJ2-1; D may correspond to TRBD1 or TRBD2 (5 bases each). The CDR3 loop spans 15 amino acids. V was pared by 3 bases and J by 5 bases, with 14 bases between. Germline CDR1 MNHNS, CDR2 SASEGT. The CDR3 protein is CASSDLGTADNEQFF. The DNA for the CDR3 is TGTGCCAGCAGTGACCTTGGGACGGCAGACAATGAGCAGTTCTTC.

The chain joins TRBV9 to TRBJ2-1; 9 bases fit TRBD2. Per the germline V gene, CDR1 is SGDLS and CDR2 is YYNGEE. V shed 9 bases and J 4 bases; nucleotides not matched to a gene: 11. This CDR3 has 15 amino acids. CDR3 coding DNA: TGTGCCACCTCTAGCGGGGCTAACAGATACAATGAGCAGTTCTTC. Translating gives CATSSGANRYNEQFF.

The table lists this clone with a few counts. This sequence joins TRBV7-9 and TRBJ2-7, with D hard to call. CDR1 and CDR2 from the germline V gene are SEHNR and FQNEAQ (reference sequence). This CDR3 contains 13 residues. V lost 3 bases, J lost 3 bases, and 9 bases lay in between. CDR3 in amino acids: CASSLNTLYEQYF. The CDR3 DNA reads as TGTGCCAGCAGCTTGAACACCCTCTACGAGCAGTACTTC.